This TCR beta chain is drawn from a study of T cells in Graves' hyperthyroidism and ophthalmopathy (dated by TCRdb to between 2017 and 2020). For context, the study as a whole: Peripheral blood was collected at initial diagnosis, before any treatment. A discovery cohort of about a hundred patients, about 40 with Graves' ophthalmopathy and about 58 with stable Graves' hyperthyroidism, was used to find distinguishing TCR V-J signatures. Prospective prediction of ophthalmopathy was tested in an independent validation cohort of 18 to 20 hyperthyroidism patients and 17 patients who later progressed to ophthalmopathy. The approximately 100 discovery patients were randomly divided into training and test sets at a 7:3 ratio. Thyroid tissue and blood T-cell repertoires from more than five Graves' hyperthyroidism patients were also compared in the study. Following sampling, methimazole starting at 30 mg daily was given to hyperthyroidism patients, and high-dose intravenous methylprednisolone was given to ophthalmopathy patients. The paper reports TCR Vbeta CDR3 sequencing of roughly 140 peripheral blood samples: under 45 ophthalmopathy, some 80 hyperthyroidism and approximately 17 progressor patients. General study outcomes and caveats: Blood samples also contained most of the expanded thyroid clonotypes (frequency above 0.001), which suggests that blood repertoires may reflect thyroid immune responses. In cross-validation, a model built on a 13 V-J signature told ophthalmopathy apart from stable hyperthyroidism with approximately 90% sensitivity and about 81% specificity, and in testing the same model reached 80%/75%. In validation, the model predicted progression to ophthalmopathy a median of roughly six months before onset, with roughly 70% sensitivity and more than 72% specificity. Sample size was not statistically predetermined, and investigators were not blinded to group allocation.

TCR beta CDR3 regions were amplified from RNA transcripts. A first-round RT-PCR of the TCR CDR3 used the HTBI primer set with the Qiagen OneStep RT-PCR kit. A second multiplex PCR round built the libraries, followed by size selection and purification. The libraries were sequenced on an Illumina HiSeq2000 using paired-end 100 bp reads. Turning to the authors' computational methods: SOAPnuke was used to process the raw data, throwing out any read that contained adapters or uncalled bases, had a mean Phred below 15, or lacked an exact constant-primer or identifier match. COPE v1.2.5 was used to merge the high-quality paired reads, and each unique nucleotide sequence was defined as a clonotype. MiTCR v1.1 was used to align the clonotypes against IMGT TRBV, TRBD and TRBJ reference segments. The analysis included only V-J combinations with a frequency above 0.0001, which together covered 99.2% of the repertoires. The TCS score was defined as the ratio of F50 (clonal expansion) to E x V (chaos), calculated using BLOSUM62-based TCRdist between CDR3 peptides within each V-J. Welch's t-statistics and random forest reduced 450 to 600 V-J features to 10 to 15, which were used in a naive Bayes classifier (R e1071). TCRdb trimmed public reads at Q25 via fastp, called clones via MiXCR and kept in-frame beta chains. Here each entry gathers all rows of one CDR3 protein and keeps the most common genes and DNA. What appears here as the V and J calls and clone size reflects TCRdb's work, not the paper's. This sample gives about 720,000 distinct CDR3 sequences in total; roughly 17% of them show up just once. In total, the top ten clones hold under 10% of the sample.

Graves' hyperthyroidism was defined as stable when no progression to ophthalmopathy occurred over 18 months of follow-up. The hyperthyroidism patients were between 18 and 65 years old and newly diagnosed, with a disease duration of less than 2 months. Any patient with an uncontrolled infection, another autoimmune disease, pregnancy or lactation was excluded. Clinical symptoms, serum thyroxine and TRAb, thyroid ultrasound, and orbital computed tomography formed the basis for the diagnoses. PBMCs were separated from roughly 10 ml of fresh peripheral blood using Ficoll-Paque density gradient centrifugation. Total RNA was extracted using Trizol reagent, and RNA quality was assessed on an Agilent 2100 Bioanalyzer. In its sample, this clonotype was seen many times. Its antigen has not been determined. One base away there is no much larger clone; base qualities are not given. The sequence was obtained from a man between 18 and 29 years old with Graves' hyperthyroidism. The specimen sequenced was blood.

The CDR3 reads as follows: CASSFWGSPLHF. The DNA sequence reads TGTGCCAGCAGTTTTTGGGGTTCACCCCTCCACTTT. The rearranged segments are TRBV28 and TRBJ1-6; no D gene can be assigned with confidence. At the junction V is shortened by 3 bases and J by 9 bases, with 6 bases in between. The CDR3 numbers 12 residues from cysteine through phenylalanine. The only DNA kept is the CDR3, 36 bases in frame from the first base. The germline V gene encodes CDR1 MDHEN and CDR2 SYDVKM. The entire variable domain, with the stretches around the CDR3 drawn from the reference TRBV28 and TRBJ1-6 proteins, is DVKVTQSSRYLVKRTGEKVFLECVQDMDHENMFWYRQDPGLGLRLIYFSYDVKMKEKGDIPEGYSVSREKKERFSLILESASTNQTSMYLCASSFWGSPLHFGNGTRLTVT.